This passage covers 10 T cell receptor beta chains from one sample sequenced in a study of shared clonotypes between healthy human individuals. Assay: immunoSEQ multiplex PCR; the TCRdb copy retains only in-frame clones and omits some. Of roughly 1 million clones in the sample, 60% to 80% were seen once. The sequencing input was memory CD4+ T cells sorted from blood. Subset defined: CD45RA-negative fraction. These receptors came from a man aged 18 to 29 in good health.

This chain joins TRBV6-1 and TRBJ1-5; perhaps TRBD1 as D (6 bases). The CDR3 is 14 amino acids. Trimming shortened V by 7 bases and J by 6 bases, and 16 bases separated the two germline ends. Germline lookup yields CDR1 MNHNS and CDR2 SASEGT. CDR3 loop: CASNLVQGTQPQHF. The CDR3 DNA is TGTGCCAGCAACCTAGTACAGGGCACTCAGCCCCAGCATTTT.

In this sample, this clone turned up many times. J is TRBJ1-1 and V is TRBV5-1; the D gene is possibly TRBD1 (6 bases). CDR1 SGHRS and CDR2 YFSETQ come from the germline V gene. The length of the CDR3 is 13 residues. The V gene lost 4 bases and the J gene lost 10 bases, with 17 bases spanning the gap. The DNA of the CDR3 is TGCGCCAGCAGCAGCAAAGGGGGGAACGTAGCTTTCTTT. Its protein is CASSSKGGNVAFF. The whole variable domain, remainder taken from reference TRBV5-1 and TRBJ1-1, is KAGVTQTPRYLIKTRGQQVTLSCSPISGHRSVSWYQQTPGQGLQFLFEYFSETQRNKGNFPGRFSGRQFSNSRSEMNVSTLELGDSALYLCASSSKGGNVAFFGQGTRLTVV.

V usage is TRBV6-1 and J usage is TRBJ2-7; D is tentatively TRBD1 or TRBD2 (5 bases each). V was cut by 1 base and J by 4 bases, with 14 bases left in between. The CDR3 loop spans 15 amino acids. CDR1 is MNHNS and CDR2 is SASEGT in the germline V gene. This CDR3 reads CASSEGSGRRYEQYF. Written as DNA, the CDR3 is TGTGCCAGCAGTGAAGGATCGGGGCGTCGGTACGAGCAGTACTTC.

V usage is TRBV10-3 and J usage is TRBJ2-3; D remains ambiguous. The CDR3 totals 14 residues. CDR1 and CDR2 (germline): ENHRY, SYGVKD. Trimming cost V 3 bases and J 2 bases, with 9 bases left between them. This chain's CDR3 is CAISDWPNTDTQYF. CDR3 sequence (DNA): TGTGCCATCAGTGACTGGCCGAACACAGATACGCAGTATTTT.

V and J are TRBV6-5 and TRBJ2-7, with D perhaps matching TRBD1 (6 bases). The germline V gene has CDR1 MNHEY and CDR2 SVGAGI. V was shortened by 7 bases and J by 4 bases, with 8 bases between the two germline ends. CDR3 length: 11 residues. The CDR3 DNA reads TGTGCCAGCACCACAGGGTACGAGCAGTACTTC. Translating it yields CASTTGYEQYF.

This chain joins TRBV5-4 and TRBJ1-2; 8 bases line up with TRBD1. Germline V gene lookup returns CDR1 SGHNT and CDR2 YYREEE (reference sequence). This CDR3 is built from 16 residues. Trimming cost V 6 bases and J 2 bases; bases outside gene matches: 12. The CDR3 sequence: CASTRRDGQGNYGYTF. CDR3 nucleotide sequence: TGTGCCAGCACCCGCCGCGACGGACAGGGAAACTATGGCTACACCTTC.

A few counts support this clone. V and J are TRBV28 and TRBJ1-1; no clear D gene. V was trimmed by 7 bases and J by 1 base, leaving 16 bases between them. Germline loops: CDR1 MDHEN, CDR2 SYDVKM. The CDR3 consists of 15 residues. CDR3 sequence reads: CASTSEGRRNTEAFF. The CDR3 region has the DNA TGTGCCAGCACCTCGGAGGGCAGAAGGAACACTGAAGCTTTCTTT.

V and J are TRBV5-8 and TRBJ2-6; D is uncertain. Germline V gives CDR1 SGHTS, CDR2 YDEGEE. Between the trimmed V and J ends, which lost 0 bases and 0 bases, there was a span of 7 bases. The CDR3 has 16 residues. The CDR3, as DNA: TGTGCCAGCAGCTTGGGTCAGTCCTCTGGGGCCAACGTCCTGACTTTC. Translating it yields CASSLGQSSGANVLTF.

The gene calls are TRBV5-6 and TRBJ2-3; D is undetermined. CDR3 length equals 16 residues. Trimming took 0 bases from V and 1 from J, leaving 12 bases between them. Germline V CDR1 and CDR2: SGHDT, YYEEEE. In nucleotides, the CDR3 is TGTGCCAGCAGCTTGGGGTTTGACACCCGCACAGATACGCAGTATTTT. Encoded protein: CASSLGFDTRTDTQYF.

The rearrangement uses TRBV6-5 and TRBJ1-2; 12 nucleotides align to TRBD1. The CDR3 spans 13 residues. The germline V gene has CDR1 MNHEY and CDR2 SVGAGI. Trimming at V came to 6 bases and at J to 8 bases, leaving 4 bases not matched to a gene. The CDR3 loop reads CASRWGQGAGYTF. For the CDR3, the DNA is TGTGCCAGCAGGTGGGGACAGGGGGCCGGCTACACCTTC.